One and the same sample provided the 5 T cell receptor beta chains below, sequenced in a study of graft-versus-host responses after intestinal transplantation. Measured with immunoSEQ multiplex PCR; TCRdb has only the in-frame clones, and not every one. In the table there are some 24,000 clones, approximately 85% of which are singletons. This specimen was PBMCs, taken nearly 470 days after intestinal transplant. The receptors here all came from a human patient who received an intestinal transplant, so some T cells may come from the graft donor.

Here the CDR3 DNA reads TGTGCCAGTAGTTCCTTAAACAGGGATACCTCTGGAAACACCATATATTTT. This translates into CASSSLNRDTSGNTIYF. The rearrangement links TRBV19 to TRBJ1-3; the D gene is possibly TRBD1 (6 bases). Germline V gene lookup returns CDR1 LNHDA and CDR2 SQIVND (reference sequence). With 5 bases removed from V and 0 bases from J, the gap between germline ends came to 17 bases. The CDR3 runs 17 residues.

J is TRBJ2-7 and V is TRBV5-1, with a possible D match to TRBD2 (5 bases). CDR3 length equals 13 residues. Germline values: CDR1 SGHRS, CDR2 YFSETQ. The germline V and J ends were trimmed by 7 bases and 3 bases, with 14 bases remaining between them. The CDR3, as DNA: TGCGCCAGCCGAAGAGGGAGTAACTACGAGCAGTACTTC. Translation: CASRRGSNYEQYF.

This clone occurred a few times. The CDR3 here is CASSPLAPPLASVNIQYF. The CDR3, as DNA: TGTGCCAGCTCACCCCTAGCCCCGCCCCTGGCGTCAGTGAACATTCAGTACTTC. The chain links TRBV18 to TRBJ2-4; tentative D call: TRBD2 (5 bases). The length of the CDR3 is 18 residues. CDR1 and CDR2 (germline): KGHSH, LQKENI. With 3 bases removed from V and 7 bases from J, the gap between germline ends came to 25 bases.

CDR3 sequence reads: CASSLGRTYNSPLHF. CDR3 coding DNA: TGTGCCAGCAGCTTGGGACGGACCTATAATTCACCCCTCCACTTT. The rearrangement uses TRBV5-6 and TRBJ1-6, with no clear D. The length of the CDR3 is 15 residues. Per the germline V gene, CDR1 is SGHDT and CDR2 is YYEEEE. V lost 0 bases to trimming and J lost 2 bases, with 6 bases between them. The full variable domain, with the rest looked up from reference TRBV5-6 and TRBJ1-6, is DAGVTQSPTHLIKTRGQQVTLRCSPKSGHDTVSWYQQALGQGPQFIFQYYEEEERQRGNFPDRFSGHQFPNYSSELNVNALLLGDSALYLCASSLGRTYNSPLHFGNGTRLTVT.

This sequence joins TRBV27 and TRBJ1-5; D ambiguous. CDR1 MNHEY and CDR2 SMNVEV come from the germline V gene (reference sequence). Trimming removed 3 bases at V and 1 base at J, with 10 bases between. CDR3 length: 15 amino acids. In nucleotides, the CDR3 is TGTGCCAGCAGTTTCAACCCAAGAAGCAATCAGCCCCAGCATTTT. Amino acids: CASSFNPRSNQPQHF.